This T cell receptor beta chain was captured by sequencing in a study of T and B cells in COVID-19 patients. Overall study context: Critical illness requiring mechanical ventilation or extracorporeal membrane oxygenation affected three fifths of the roughly 20 active-infection patients.

The V gene lost 7 bases and the J gene lost 2 bases, with 15 bases spanning the gap. CDR3 length: 14 amino acids. Germline V gives CDR1 MNHEY, CDR2 SVGAGI. From blood, roughly 220-550 ng of genomic DNA served as TRB template. This clonotype is medium-sized within its sample. TRB rearrangements were amplified by multiplex PCR with BIOMED2 TRB-A/B primers. MiXCR was run by TCRdb on the multiplex PCR reads, yielding one entry per CDR3 protein. The table includes about 3,000 distinct CDR3 sequences, over 20% detected once. This TCR was sampled from a human donor with active COVID-19. The sequenced material came from blood. The chain has TRBV6-5 and TRBJ2-7, with a weak D call TRBD2 (7 bases). The CDR3 loop is CASTHGGQPYEQYF. Here the CDR3 DNA reads TGTGCCAGCACCCACGGGGGGCAGCCCTACGAGCAGTACTTC.